This is a list of T cell receptor beta chains from one sample in a study of shared clonotypes between healthy human individuals. Using immunoSEQ multiplex PCR, the repertoire was profiled, and TCRdb retains in-frame clones only, with some absent. The table lists 980,000 or so clones, 76% of them singletons. The sequenced sample consisted of memory CD4+ T cells sorted from blood. The source of these receptors is a man between 18 and 29 years old in good health. Each CDR3 is given with its conserved first and last residue. The D gene is left open where the match is weak. Size values are once, few and many counts, or a class for expanded clones, and some rows have none.

D gene	clone size	J gene	V gene	CDR3 DNA	CDR3 protein
TRBD1	.	TRBJ2-7	TRBV19	TGTGCCAGTAGCGAACCAGGGGGTCTATGGGGCGAGCAGTACTTC	CASSEPGGLWGEQYF
TRBD1	.	TRBJ1-4	TRBV19	TGTGCCAGTGTGGACAGGGGGCCGGATGAAAAACTGTTTTTT	CASVDRGPDEKLFF
.	once	TRBJ2-3	TRBV7-3	TGTGCCAGCAGCCGCGGAAGCACAGATACGCAGTATTTT	CASSRGSTDTQYF
.	.	TRBJ2-3	TRBV4-2	TGTGCCAGCAGCCAACCGGGACTGGAGGATACGCAGTATTTT	CASSQPGLEDTQYF
TRBD2	.	TRBJ2-3	TRBV5-6	TGTGCCAGCAAGGCGGGGGGGCGCTCAGATACGCAGTATTTT	CASKAGGRSDTQYF
.	.	TRBJ1-3	TRBV27	TGTGCCAGCAGTTTAGGCTCCGGGGGAAACACCATATATTTT	CASSLGSGGNTIYF
TRBD1	few	TRBJ1-1	TRBV7-9	TGTGCCAGCAGCTTACTTCAGGGGGGAGCTTTCTTT	CASSLLQGGAFF
TRBD2	few	TRBJ2-3	TRBV10-2	TGCGCCAGCACACGCGATCCGGGAGGGACGCAGTATTTT	CASTRDPGGTQYF
TRBD1	.	TRBJ1-6	TRBV18	TGTGCCAGCTCACCCCAGGGGGCCGATTCACCCCTCCACTTT	CASSPQGADSPLHF
TRBD1	once	TRBJ2-7	TRBV5-1	TGCGCCAGCAGCTCCCAAGGGACAGGGGGCGAGCAGTACTTC	CASSSQGTGGEQYF
.	.	TRBJ2-5	TRBV2	TGTGCCAGCCGGAGGGAGACATCAGAGACCCAGTACTTC	CASRRETSETQYF
.	.	TRBJ1-4	TRBV21-1	TGTGCCAGCAGCATGCCGGCTGGAAATGAAAAACTGTTTTTT	CASSMPAGNEKLFF
TRBD1	.	TRBJ1-2	TRBV30	TGTGCCTGGAGGGGGGACAGCCTTACTAGAGGCTACACCTTC	CAWRGDSLTRGYTF
.	once	TRBJ1-3	TRBV4-3	TGCGCCAGCAGCCAAGATACGGTAGCCGGTGGAAACACCATATATTTT	CASSQDTVAGGNTIYF
.	.	TRBJ1-6	TRBV6-6	TGTGCCAGCAGAGATCAGACTCGCGATAATTCACCCCTCCACTTT	CASRDQTRDNSPLHF
.	.	TRBJ2-7	TRBV5-1	TGCGCCAGCAGCGAGTCGTACGAGCAGTACTTC	CASSESYEQYF
TRBD1	.	TRBJ2-7	TRBV5-4	TGTGCCAGCAGCCAGGGGGCAGGAGATTCCTACGAGCAGTACTTC	CASSQGAGDSYEQYF
TRBD1	.	TRBJ2-3	TRBV7-9	TGTGCCAGCAGCTTGCGACAGGGGATCCCAGATACGCAGTATTTT	CASSLRQGIPDTQYF
.	.	TRBJ1-2	TRBV10-3	TGTGCCATCAGTGAGTCGGTCCGGGCGGTAGGTGGCTACACCTTC	CAISESVRAVGGYTF
TRBD2	.	TRBJ2-7	TRBV7-2	TGTGCCAGCAGCTTAGTGACACTAGCGGACCGCTCCTACGAGCAGTACTTC	CASSLVTLADRSYEQYF
.	few	TRBJ1-1	TRBV20-1	TGCAGTGCTAGATATTCTACGGGAGCTTTCTTT	CSARYSTGAFF
.	few	TRBJ1-1	TRBV10-1	TGCGCCAGCAGTGAGCAGTTTGGGGCTGAAGCTTTCTTT	CASSEQFGAEAFF
.	.	TRBJ2-7	TRBV15	TGTGCCACCAGCTTCCGGGGCCGCGAGCAGTACTTC	CATSFRGREQYF
.	.	TRBJ2-7	TRBV10-2	TGCGCCAGCAGGGGAGACAGCTACGAGCAGTACTTC	CASRGDSYEQYF
.	few	TRBJ1-1	TRBV11-2	TGTGCCAGCAGCGTATCAAACACTGAAGCTTTCTTT	CASSVSNTEAFF
TRBD1	.	TRBJ2-7	TRBV5-6	TGTGCCAGCAGCCCCGACAGGGCTTTGCGCGAGCAGTACTTC	CASSPDRALREQYF
TRBD1	.	TRBJ1-2	TRBV4-1	TGCGCCAGCAGCCAAGGGACAGGGGATGGCTACACCTTC	CASSQGTGDGYTF
.	.	TRBJ2-5	TRBV15	TGTGCCACCAGCAGAAACACCCAGACCCAGTACTTC	CATSRNTQTQYF
TRBD2	.	TRBJ2-1	TRBV2	TGTGCCAGCAGTGAAGTCCTAGCGGGAAATGAGCAGTTCTTC	CASSEVLAGNEQFF
.	.	TRBJ1-2	TRBV20-1	TGCAGCTCCCCCGGGGGCTTTGGCTACACCTTC	CSSPGGFGYTF
.	.	TRBJ1-3	TRBV7-6	TGTGCCAGCAGCTTAGCGCAAGGGGTCTCTGGAAACACCATATATTTT	CASSLAQGVSGNTIYF
.	many	TRBJ2-7	TRBV6-1	TGTGCCAGTTACCACGCTAACACCTACGAGCAGTACTTC	CASYHANTYEQYF
.	many	TRBJ2-1	TRBV20-1	TGCAGTGCTGCCGATGCGTATGAGCAGTTCTTC	CSAADAYEQFF